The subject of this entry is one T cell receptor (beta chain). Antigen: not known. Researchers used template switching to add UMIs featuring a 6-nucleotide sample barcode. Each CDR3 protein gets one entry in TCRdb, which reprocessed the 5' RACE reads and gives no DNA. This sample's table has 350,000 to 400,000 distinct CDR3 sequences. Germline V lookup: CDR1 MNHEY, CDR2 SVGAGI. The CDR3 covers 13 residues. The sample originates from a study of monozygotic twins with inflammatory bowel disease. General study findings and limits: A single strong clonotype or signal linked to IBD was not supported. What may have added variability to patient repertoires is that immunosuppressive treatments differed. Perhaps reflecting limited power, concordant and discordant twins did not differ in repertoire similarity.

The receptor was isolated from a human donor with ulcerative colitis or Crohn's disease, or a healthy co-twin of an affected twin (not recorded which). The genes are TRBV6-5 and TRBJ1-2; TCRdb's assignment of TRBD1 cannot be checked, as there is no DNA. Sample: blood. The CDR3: CASSYDRNYGYTF.